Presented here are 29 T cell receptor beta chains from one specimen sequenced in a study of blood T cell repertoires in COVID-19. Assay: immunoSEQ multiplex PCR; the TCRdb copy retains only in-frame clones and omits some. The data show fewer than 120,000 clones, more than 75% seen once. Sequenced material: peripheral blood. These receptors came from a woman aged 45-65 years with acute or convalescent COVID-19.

CDR3 in amino acids: CASSMRHPGTSGRANEQYF. The CDR3 region has the DNA TGTGCCAGTAGTATGCGCCACCCCGGGACTAGCGGGAGGGCCAACGAGCAGTACTTC. The chain uses TRBV19 and TRBJ2-7, with 16 bases aligning to TRBD2. CDR3 size: 19 residues. Germline CDR1 LNHDA, CDR2 SQIVND (reference sequence). The V segment lost 3 bases and the J segment 5 bases; nucleotides outside the gene matches: 13.

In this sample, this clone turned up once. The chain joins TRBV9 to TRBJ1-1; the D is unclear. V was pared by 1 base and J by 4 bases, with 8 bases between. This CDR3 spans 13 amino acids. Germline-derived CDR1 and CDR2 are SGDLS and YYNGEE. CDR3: CASSVSGGTEAFF. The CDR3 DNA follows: TGTGCCAGCAGCGTAAGCGGCGGCACTGAAGCTTTCTTT.

The CDR3: CASSEKAGVADTQYF. CDR3 coding DNA: TGTGCCAGCAGTGAAAAAGCGGGAGTGGCAGATACGCAGTATTTT. The V call is TRBV25-1, the J call TRBJ2-3; 8 bases match TRBD2. J was trimmed by 4 bases and V by 2 bases; bases with no gene match: 5. There are 15 residues in the CDR3. Germline assignment: CDR1 MGHDK and CDR2 SYGVNS.

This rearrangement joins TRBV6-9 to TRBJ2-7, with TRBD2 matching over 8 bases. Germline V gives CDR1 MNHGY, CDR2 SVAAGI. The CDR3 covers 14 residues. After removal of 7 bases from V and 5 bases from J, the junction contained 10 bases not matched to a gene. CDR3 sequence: CASIRGGMRNEQYF. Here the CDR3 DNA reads TGTGCCAGCATCCGCGGGGGGATGAGAAACGAGCAGTACTTC.

The DNA of the CDR3 is TGTGCCAGCAGCGAGGGACTAGCGGGAAACGAGCAGTACTTC. This translates into CASSEGLAGNEQYF. The chain uses TRBV11-1 and TRBJ2-7, with 13 bases lining up with TRBD2. V was clipped by 5 bases and J by 5 bases; unmatched bases: 3. Germline-derived CDR1 and CDR2 are SGHAT and FQDESV (reference sequence). The CDR3 has 14 residues.

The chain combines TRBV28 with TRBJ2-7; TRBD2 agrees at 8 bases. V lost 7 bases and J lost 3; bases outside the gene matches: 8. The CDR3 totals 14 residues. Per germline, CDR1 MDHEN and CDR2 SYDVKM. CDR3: CASTIGRASYEQYF. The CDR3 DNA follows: TGTGCCAGCACGATCGGGAGGGCCAGCTACGAGCAGTACTTC.

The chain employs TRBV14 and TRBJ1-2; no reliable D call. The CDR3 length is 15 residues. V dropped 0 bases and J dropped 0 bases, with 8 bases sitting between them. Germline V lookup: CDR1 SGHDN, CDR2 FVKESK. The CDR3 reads CASSQDPIANYGYTF. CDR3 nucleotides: TGTGCCAGCAGCCAAGACCCAATAGCTAACTATGGCTACACCTTC. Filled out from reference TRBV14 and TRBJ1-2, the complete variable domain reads EAGVTQFPSHSVIEKGQTVTLRCDPISGHDNLYWYRRVMGKEIKFLLHFVKESKQDESGMPNNRFLAERTGGTYSTLKVQPAELEDSGVYFCASSQDPIANYGYTFGSGTRLTVV.

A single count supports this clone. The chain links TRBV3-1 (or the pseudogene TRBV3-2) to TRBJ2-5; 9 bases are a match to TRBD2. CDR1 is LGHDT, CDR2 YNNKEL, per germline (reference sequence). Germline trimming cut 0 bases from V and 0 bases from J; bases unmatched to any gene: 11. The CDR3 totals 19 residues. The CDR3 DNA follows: TGTGCCAGCAGCCAAGATCCCGCACTAGCGGGCCCCAACCAAGAGACCCAGTACTTC. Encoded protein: CASSQDPALAGPNQETQYF.

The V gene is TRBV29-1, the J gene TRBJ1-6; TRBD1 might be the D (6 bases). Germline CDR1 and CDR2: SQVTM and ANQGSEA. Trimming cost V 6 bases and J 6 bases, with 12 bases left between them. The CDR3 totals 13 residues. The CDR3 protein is CSVTQGANSPLHF. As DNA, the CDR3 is TGCAGCGTAACACAGGGAGCTAATTCACCCCTCCACTTT.

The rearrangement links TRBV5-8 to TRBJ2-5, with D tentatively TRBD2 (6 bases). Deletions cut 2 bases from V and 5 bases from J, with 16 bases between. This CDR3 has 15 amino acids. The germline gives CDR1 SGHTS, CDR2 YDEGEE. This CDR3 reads CASSFKGGPSETQYF. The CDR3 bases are TGTGCCAGCAGCTTTAAAGGAGGGCCCTCGGAGACCCAGTACTTC.

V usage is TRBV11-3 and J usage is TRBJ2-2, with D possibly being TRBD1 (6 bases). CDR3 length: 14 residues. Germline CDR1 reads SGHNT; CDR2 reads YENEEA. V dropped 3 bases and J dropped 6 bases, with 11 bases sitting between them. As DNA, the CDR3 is TGTGCCAGCAGCTTCGCCAGGGGTCCCGGGGAGCTGTTTTTT. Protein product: CASSFARGPGELFF. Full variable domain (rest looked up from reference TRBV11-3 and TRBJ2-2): EAGVVQSPRYKIIEKKQPVAFWCNPISGHNTLYWYLQNLGQGPELLIRYENEEAVDDSQLPKDRFSAERLKGVDSTLKIQPAELGDSAVYLCASSFARGPGELFFGEGSRLTVL.

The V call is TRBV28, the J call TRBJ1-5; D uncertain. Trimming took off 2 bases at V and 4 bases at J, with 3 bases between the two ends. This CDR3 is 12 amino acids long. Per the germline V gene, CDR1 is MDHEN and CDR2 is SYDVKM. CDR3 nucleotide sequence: TGTGCCAGCAGTTTACGGAATCAGCCCCAGCATTTT. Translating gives CASSLRNQPQHF.

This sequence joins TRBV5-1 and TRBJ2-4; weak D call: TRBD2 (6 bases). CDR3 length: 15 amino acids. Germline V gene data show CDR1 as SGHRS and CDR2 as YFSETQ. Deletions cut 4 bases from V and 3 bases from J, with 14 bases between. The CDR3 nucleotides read TGCGCCAGCAGCCCCGGGGGTGGCGGCAAAAACATTCAGTACTTC. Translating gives CASSPGGGGKNIQYF.

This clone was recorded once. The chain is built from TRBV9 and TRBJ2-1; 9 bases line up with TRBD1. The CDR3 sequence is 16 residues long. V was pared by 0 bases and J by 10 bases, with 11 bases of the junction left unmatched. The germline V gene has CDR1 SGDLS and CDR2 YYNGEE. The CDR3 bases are TGTGCCAGCAGCGTAGGCGGACAGGGGTTCTTATCGGAGCAGTTCTTC. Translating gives CASSVGGQGFLSEQFF. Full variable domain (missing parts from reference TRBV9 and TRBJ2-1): DSGVTQTPKHLITATGQRVTLRCSPRSGDLSVYWYQQSLDQGLQFLIQYYNGEERAKGNILERFSAQQFPDLHSELNLSSLELGDSALYFCASSVGGQGFLSEQFFGPGTRLTVL.

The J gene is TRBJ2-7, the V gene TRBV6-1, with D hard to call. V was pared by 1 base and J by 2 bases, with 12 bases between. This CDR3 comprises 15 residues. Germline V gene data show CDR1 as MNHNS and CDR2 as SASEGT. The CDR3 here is CASSEEPSSPYEQYF. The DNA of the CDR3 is TGTGCCAGCAGTGAAGAACCGAGTTCACCCTACGAGCAGTACTTC.

CDR3 nucleotide sequence: TGTGCCACCAGTGATGCGGTCAGCGGAGGCTCCTACGAGCAGTACTTC. Translated, it gives CATSDAVSGGSYEQYF. The V gene is TRBV24-1, the J gene TRBJ2-7; perhaps TRBD2 as D (5 bases). Trimming removed 3 bases from V and 0 bases from J, with 14 bases in between. This CDR3 has 16 amino acids. Germline values: CDR1 KGHDR, CDR2 SFDVKD.

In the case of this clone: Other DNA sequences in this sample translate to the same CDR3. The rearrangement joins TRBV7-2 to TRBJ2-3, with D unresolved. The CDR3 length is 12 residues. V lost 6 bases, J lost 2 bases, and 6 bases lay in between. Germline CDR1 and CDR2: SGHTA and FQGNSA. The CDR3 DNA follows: TGTGCCAGCAGTCCCTACACAGATACGCAGTATTTT. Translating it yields CASSPYTDTQYF.

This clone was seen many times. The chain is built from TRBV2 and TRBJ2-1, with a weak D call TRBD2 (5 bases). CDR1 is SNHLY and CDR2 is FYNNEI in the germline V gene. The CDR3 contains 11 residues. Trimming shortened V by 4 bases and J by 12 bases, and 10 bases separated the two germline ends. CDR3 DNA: TGTGCCAGCAGTGTCCTTCGGGGGCAGTTCTTC. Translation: CASSVLRGQFF.

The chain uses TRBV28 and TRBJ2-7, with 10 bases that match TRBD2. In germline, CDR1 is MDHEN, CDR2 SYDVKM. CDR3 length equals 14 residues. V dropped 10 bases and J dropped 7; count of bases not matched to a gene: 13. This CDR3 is CATWAPSGRYEQYF. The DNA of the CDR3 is TGTGCCACCTGGGCTCCTAGCGGGAGATATGAGCAGTACTTC.

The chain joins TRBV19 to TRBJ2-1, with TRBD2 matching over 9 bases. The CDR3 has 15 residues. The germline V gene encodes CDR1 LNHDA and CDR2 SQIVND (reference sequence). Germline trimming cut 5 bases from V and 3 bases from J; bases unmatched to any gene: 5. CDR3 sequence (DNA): TGTGCCAGTAGTGTCGGGACTAGCCTCTACAATGAGCAGTTCTTC. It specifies CASSVGTSLYNEQFF.

CDR3 coding DNA: TGTGCCAGCAGCGTAGAGGAGGGGGCAGGCTATGGCTACACCTTC. It codes for CASSVEEGAGYGYTF. The gene calls are TRBV9 and TRBJ1-2; 7 bases agree with TRBD1. Germline CDR1 is SGDLS and CDR2 is YYNGEE. There are 15 residues in the CDR3. Trimming took 0 bases from V and 4 from J; bases not matched to a gene: 6.

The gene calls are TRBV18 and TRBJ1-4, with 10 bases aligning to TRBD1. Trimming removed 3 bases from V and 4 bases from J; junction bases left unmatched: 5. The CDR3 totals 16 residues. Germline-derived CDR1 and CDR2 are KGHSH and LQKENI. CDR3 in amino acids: CASSPNRDRGNEKLFF. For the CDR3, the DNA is TGTGCCAGCTCACCTAACCGGGACAGGGGTAATGAAAAACTGTTTTTT.

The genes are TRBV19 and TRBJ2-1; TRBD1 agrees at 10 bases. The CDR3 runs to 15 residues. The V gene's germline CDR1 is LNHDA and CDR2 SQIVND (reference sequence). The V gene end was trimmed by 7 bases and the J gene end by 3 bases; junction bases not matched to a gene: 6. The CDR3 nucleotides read TGTGCCAGTACCGTGGACAGGGGGTTCTACAATGAGCAGTTCTTC. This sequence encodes CASTVDRGFYNEQFF.

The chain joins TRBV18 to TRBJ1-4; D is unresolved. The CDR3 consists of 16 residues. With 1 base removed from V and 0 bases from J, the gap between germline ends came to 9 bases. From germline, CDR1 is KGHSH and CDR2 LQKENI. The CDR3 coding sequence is TGTGCCAGCTCACCACTTAACAGTGCAACTAATGAAAAACTGTTTTTT. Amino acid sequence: CASSPLNSATNEKLFF.

CDR3: CASRGRQSPLHF. The CDR3 DNA reads as TGTGCCAGCAGGGGCAGACAGTCACCCCTCCACTTT. The rearrangement links TRBV6-5 to TRBJ1-6; weak D call: TRBD1 (5 bases). The length of the CDR3 is 12 residues. Trimming took 6 bases from V and 10 from J, leaving 10 bases between them. Germline V gives CDR1 MNHEY, CDR2 SVGAGI.

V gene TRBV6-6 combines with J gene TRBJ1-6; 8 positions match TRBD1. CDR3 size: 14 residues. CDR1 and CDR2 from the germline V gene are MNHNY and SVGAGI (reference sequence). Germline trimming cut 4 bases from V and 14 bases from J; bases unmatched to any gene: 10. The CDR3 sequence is CASSFQPGQGSLHF. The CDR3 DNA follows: TGTGCCAGCAGTTTCCAACCCGGACAGGGATCCCTCCACTTT.

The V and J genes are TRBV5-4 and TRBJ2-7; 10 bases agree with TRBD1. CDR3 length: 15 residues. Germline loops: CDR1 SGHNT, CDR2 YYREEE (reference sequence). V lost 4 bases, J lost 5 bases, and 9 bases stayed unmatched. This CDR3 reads CASSQPGQGLDEQYF. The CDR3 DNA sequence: TGTGCCAGCAGCCAACCGGGACAGGGGCTGGACGAGCAGTACTTC.

The CDR3 bases are TGTGCCTGGAGTAACCGGGACTTGAACACTGAAGCTTTCTTT. Translated, it gives CAWSNRDLNTEAFF. The chain links TRBV30 to TRBJ1-1; a possible D gene is TRBD1 (5 bases). Trimming cost V 2 bases and J 0 bases, with 10 bases left between them. The CDR3 has 14 amino acids. Germline CDR1 GTSNPN, CDR2 SVGIG (reference sequence).

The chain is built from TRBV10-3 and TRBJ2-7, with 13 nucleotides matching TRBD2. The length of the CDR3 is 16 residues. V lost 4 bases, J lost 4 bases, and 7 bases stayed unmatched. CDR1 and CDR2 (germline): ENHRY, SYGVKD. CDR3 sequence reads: CAISGGLAGVGYEQYF. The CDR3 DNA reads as TGTGCCATCAGTGGTGGACTAGCGGGAGTAGGATACGAGCAGTACTTC.